This TCR beta chain was observed in a study of T cells in Graves' hyperthyroidism and ophthalmopathy. Study information: The blood sample was taken at first diagnosis, before treatment began. Findings and caveats of the study: Peripheral blood also featured most of the thyroid clonotypes expanded above 0.001.

This CDR3 is built from 13 residues. Trimming left V 0 bases short and J 5 bases short, with 11 bases between. Per germline, CDR1 SQVTM and CDR2 ANQGSEA. The study included ophthalmopathy patients with Clinical Activity Score at least 3, NOSPECS grade at least 4 and duration under 3 months. Clinical symptoms, serum thyroxine, TRAb, thyroid ultrasound and orbital computed tomography established diagnosis. This clonotype was counted a few times. The antigen is unknown. Amplification yielded TCR beta CDR3 regions, with RNA transcripts as the source. The HTBI primer set served for first-round RT-PCR of the TCR CDR3. TCRdb re-called the multiplex PCR reads through MiXCR, storing one row per CDR3 protein. The repertoire holds 450,000 to 650,000 distinct CDR3 sequences, with roughly 18% as singletons.

This TCR came from a woman aged 18-29 years with Graves' ophthalmopathy. The chain couples TRBV29-1 to TRBJ2-7; no reliable D call. Sequences were obtained from blood. CDR3 sequence reads: CSVEDPPFHEQYF. Written as DNA, the CDR3 is TGCAGCGTTGAAGATCCACCGTTCCACGAGCAGTACTTC.